The TCR beta chain under discussion was sequenced for a study of graft-versus-host responses after intestinal transplantation. In germline, CDR1 is SGHTA, CDR2 FQGNSA. V was clipped by 1 base and J by 5 bases, with 14 bases between them. CDR3 length equals 15 residues. Comments on this clone: As yet, its antigen is unknown.

Libraries were prepared by immunoSEQ multiplex PCR; TCRdb keeps only in-frame clonotypes and omits some of them. Of 96,000 or so clones listed, around nine tenths are singletons. Sequenced material: unstimulated CD4+ T cells sorted from spleen or lymph node cells, taken before intestinal transplant. The clonotype was recovered from a human donor who received an intestinal transplant. This chain links TRBV7-2 with TRBJ1-1, with a possible D match to TRBD1 (5 bases). CDR3 in amino acids: CASSLVRARGTEAFF. CDR3 DNA: TGTGCCAGCAGCTTAGTTCGGGCCCGGGGGACTGAAGCTTTCTTT. The variable domain in full, completed from reference TRBV7-2 and TRBJ1-1, reads GAGVSQSPSNKVTEKGKDVELRCDPISGHTALYWYRQSLGQGLEFLIYFQGNSAPDKSGLPSDRFSAERTGGSVSTLTIQRTQQEDSAVYLCASSLVRARGTEAFFGQGTRLTVV.